The 15 T cell receptor beta chains in this list originate from one sample, sequenced in a study of cytomegalovirus exposure and HLA in healthy donors. Use of 60 Vbeta and 13 Jbeta primers characterized the PCR. Method: immunoSEQ multiplex PCR; TCRdb's copy keeps in-frame clones and lacks some. The sample holds approximately 150,000 clones, 80% to 85% seen once. Sequencing was done on a sample of PBMCs. These receptors all come from a man younger than 40 in good health and CMV-seronegative.

The V and J genes are TRBV4-1 and TRBJ2-7; D not certain. CDR3 size: 14 residues. CDR1 and CDR2 from the germline V gene are MGHRA and YSYEKL. With 3 bases removed from V and 0 bases from J, the gap between germline ends came to 9 bases. The DNA for the CDR3 is TGCGCCAGCAGCCAGCACCTCAGCTCCTACGAGCAGTACTTC. Its protein is CASSQHLSSYEQYF.

This rearrangement joins TRBV6-5 to TRBJ1-1; 11 bases match TRBD1. With V trimmed by 4 bases and J by 11 bases, 9 bases remained unmatched. Germline V gene lookup returns CDR1 MNHEY and CDR2 SVGAGI. This CDR3 is built from 14 residues. CDR3 in DNA: TGTGCCAGCAGTTCCGGGACAGGGGGTCTAGCGGCTTTCTTT. Amino acid sequence: CASSSGTGGLAAFF.

The chain carries TRBV19 and TRBJ1-5, with D possibly matching TRBD1 (5 bases). Deletions cut 4 bases from V and 3 bases from J, with 16 bases between. The CDR3 contains 16 residues. CDR1 is LNHDA, CDR2 SQIVND, per germline (reference sequence). The CDR3 DNA is TGTGCCAGTAGTACCCCGTATCAGGGATACAATCAGCCCCAGCATTTT. This codes for CASSTPYQGYNQPQHF.

Remarks on this clone: The identical CDR3 is also encoded by other nucleotide sequences in the sample. The genes are TRBV30 and TRBJ2-7; 10 bases match TRBD2. The CDR3 is made up of 15 amino acids. The germline gives CDR1 GTSNPN, CDR2 SVGIG (reference sequence). J lost 4 bases, V lost 0 bases, and 6 bases had no gene match. In DNA form, the CDR3 reads TGTGCCTGGAGTGTTTCTAGCGGGGGTACTTACGAGCAGTACTTC. Translated: CAWSVSSGGTYEQYF. Full variable domain (missing parts from reference TRBV30 and TRBJ2-7): SQTIHQWPATLVQPVGSPLSLECTVEGTSNPNLYWYRQAAGRGLQLLFYSVGIGQISSEVPQNLSASRPQDRQFILSSKKLLLSDSGFYLCAWSVSSGGTYEQYFGPGTRLTVT.

The J gene is TRBJ2-5, the V gene TRBV7-9; D possibly corresponds to TRBD2 (5 bases). The J call may not be correct, given that the DNA end is closer to TRBJ2-7. The CDR3 length is 13 residues. Germline CDR1 reads SEHNR; CDR2 reads FQNEAQ (reference sequence). The CDR3 coding sequence is TGTGCCAGCAGCTTAATGGAGGAAGGCGAGCAGTACTTC. Its protein is CASSLMEEGEQYF.

The V call is TRBV5-1, the J call TRBJ1-5; TRBD1 agrees at 7 bases. V lost 1 base and J lost 2; bases outside the gene matches: 6. The germline V gene has CDR1 SGHRS and CDR2 YFSETQ. The CDR3 sequence is 16 residues long. The CDR3 spells CASSLSPTGGNQPQHF. DNA of the CDR3: TGCGCCAGCAGCTTGAGCCCAACAGGGGGCAATCAGCCCCAGCATTTT.

The chain couples TRBV10-3 to TRBJ2-3; 8 bases line up with TRBD2. Germline V gene sequence: CDR1 ENHRY, CDR2 SYGVKD. V was clipped by 7 bases and J by 4 bases; unmatched bases: 4. The CDR3 covers 13 residues. This CDR3 reads CAINPGGPDTQYF. The CDR3 DNA sequence: TGTGCCATCAACCCGGGGGGGCCAGATACGCAGTATTTT.

The chain uses TRBV30 and TRBJ2-7; 12 positions match TRBD2. The V and J ends lost 3 bases and 2 bases, in that order; junction bases with no gene match: 2. Germline V gene sequence: CDR1 GTSNPN, CDR2 SVGIG (reference sequence). The CDR3 length is 14 residues. In nucleotides, the CDR3 is TGTGCCTGGAGAACTAGCGGGAGGACCTACGAGCAGTACTTC. Translation gives CAWRTSGRTYEQYF.

This clone has a single count. Other DNA sequences in this sample translate to the same CDR3. The V and J genes are TRBV27 and TRBJ1-1, with TRBD1 identical over 8 bases. This CDR3 has 15 residues. V dropped 2 bases and J dropped 11; count of bases not matched to a gene: 13. The germline V gene has CDR1 MNHEY and CDR2 SMNVEV (reference sequence). The CDR3 here is CASSLRPGGLKGAFF. The CDR3 DNA reads as TGTGCCAGCAGTTTACGACCAGGGGGCTTGAAGGGGGCTTTCTTT.

The chain joins TRBV28 to TRBJ2-2; D may be TRBD2 (6 bases). V was cut by 6 bases and J by 7 bases, with 12 bases left in between. The CDR3 loop spans 13 amino acids. Per germline, CDR1 MDHEN and CDR2 SYDVKM. The CDR3 sequence: CASRRLVNGELFF. The CDR3 DNA follows: TGTGCCAGCAGACGACTAGTGAACGGGGAGCTGTTTTTT.

This chain uses TRBV7-9 with TRBJ1-2, with D possibly matching TRBD1 (5 bases). The CDR3 runs to 13 residues. In germline, CDR1 is SEHNR, CDR2 FQNEAQ (reference sequence). V dropped 5 bases and J dropped 8 bases, with 15 bases sitting between them. In DNA, the CDR3 is TGTGCCAGCAGCCTCCTAGGACACCCCGGCTACACCTTC. It codes for CASSLLGHPGYTF.

The chain couples TRBV9 to TRBJ1-5, with D maybe TRBD1 (6 bases). The CDR3 has 14 residues. The V end was cut by 4 bases, the J end by 0 bases, with 8 bases between. Germline CDR1 and CDR2: SGDLS and YYNGEE. CDR3 sequence: CASSHRDSNQPQHF. CDR3 DNA sequence: TGTGCCAGCAGCCACAGGGATAGCAATCAGCCCCAGCATTTT.

This CDR3 is CASSWGWAGTDTQYF. The CDR3 nucleotides are TGTGCCAGCAGCTGGGGCTGGGCGGGCACAGATACGCAGTATTTT. The chain carries TRBV6-5 and TRBJ2-3, with a tentative D call TRBD1 (5 bases). Germline V gene sequence: CDR1 MNHEY, CDR2 SVGAGI. V was shortened by 6 bases and J by 1 base, with 14 bases between the two germline ends. The CDR3 has 15 residues.

V usage is TRBV6-1 and J usage is TRBJ1-2, with TRBD1 as a possible D gene (6 bases). The CDR3 contains 12 residues. With 4 bases removed from V and 7 bases from J, the gap between germline ends came to 10 bases. Germline values: CDR1 MNHNS, CDR2 SASEGT. The CDR3 DNA follows: TGTGCCAGCAGTGCTGGGACACTTGGCTACACCTTC. Translating gives CASSAGTLGYTF.

This chain connects TRBV19 to TRBJ2-3; TRBD2 agrees at 10 bases. V shed 2 bases, J shed 1 base, and the junction held 0 bases outside the gene matches. The CDR3 extends over 15 amino acids. CDR1 and CDR2 (germline): LNHDA, SQIVND (reference sequence). The CDR3 loop is CASSILAGGTDTQYF. The CDR3 bases are TGTGCCAGTAGTATACTAGCGGGAGGCACAGATACGCAGTATTTT.